These 26 T cell receptor beta chains came from one sample sequenced in a study of blood T cells in healthy people across ages. With a J-beta primer mix and a sample-barcoded 5' primer, a second PCR ran roughly 6 to 11 cycles. One entry per CDR3 protein results from TCRdb running MiXCR on the 5' RACE reads. The profile shows around 1,500,000 distinct CDR3 sequences, 42% of them singletons. Source material: blood. All receptors derive from a woman aged 18-29 years in good health.

This clonotype was seen a handful of times. The chain links TRBV7-2 to TRBJ1-1, with D uncertain. Trimming stripped 5 bases from V and 7 bases from J, with 14 bases between. In germline, CDR1 is SGHTA, CDR2 FQGNSA. CDR3 size: 13 residues. CDR3 DNA: TGTGCCAGCAGCCCCCTCGGGTCTATTGAAGCTTTCTTT. This codes for CASSPLGSIEAFF.

The genes are TRBV6-2 or TRBV6-3 and TRBJ1-5, with 9 bases that match TRBD1. V was pared by 2 bases and J by 5 bases, with 13 bases of the junction left unmatched. The CDR3 loop spans 18 amino acids. Per germline, CDR1 MNHEY and CDR2 SVGEGT. The CDR3 nucleotides read TGTGCCAGCAGTTACGGGGGACAGGGTATGGGAGAGCATCAGCCCCAGCATTTT. Protein sequence: CASSYGGQGMGEHQPQHF.

The chain links TRBV6-1 to TRBJ2-7, with 9 bases that match TRBD2. CDR3 length: 17 residues. Germline loops: CDR1 MNHNS, CDR2 SASEGT. V lost 1 base and J lost 1; bases outside the gene matches: 8. This CDR3 is CASSEGDPGLASYEQYF. CDR3 nucleotide sequence: TGTGCCAGCAGTGAAGGGGATCCGGGACTAGCATCCTACGAGCAGTACTTC.

The table lists this clonotype with a few counts. The chain links TRBV5-6 to TRBJ2-5, with D perhaps TRBD1 (5 bases). The CDR3 length is 14 residues. In germline, CDR1 is SGHDT, CDR2 YYEEEE. The germline V and J ends were trimmed by 6 bases and 1 base, with 13 bases remaining between them. CDR3 nucleotide sequence: TGTGCCAGCACCCAGGGTATTCTCCAAGAGACCCAGTACTTC. Protein product: CASTQGILQETQYF.

This clonotype was detected a few times. This chain connects TRBV5-1 to TRBJ2-7; no firm D call. The CDR3 spans 14 residues. Trimming pared 1 base from V and 4 bases from J, leaving 12 bases between. Germline V CDR1 and CDR2: SGHRS, YFSETQ. CDR3 in amino acids: CASSLWQDPYEQYF. In nucleotides, the CDR3 is TGCGCCAGCAGCTTGTGGCAGGATCCATACGAGCAGTACTTC. The full variable domain, rest sourced from reference TRBV5-1 and TRBJ2-7, is KAGVTQTPRYLIKTRGQQVTLSCSPISGHRSVSWYQQTPGQGLQFLFEYFSETQRNKGNFPGRFSGRQFSNSRSEMNVSTLELGDSALYLCASSLWQDPYEQYFGPGTRLTVT.

This clonotype was counted only a few times. The CDR3 coding sequence is TGTGCCATCAGCCCCGGGACTAGCGGGGTTGTGCAAGAGACCCAGTACTTC. This encodes CAISPGTSGVVQETQYF. The rearrangement uses TRBV10-3 and TRBJ2-5, with TRBD2 matching 13 bases. V lost 6 bases to trimming and J lost 2 bases; unmatched junction nucleotides: 9. Germline CDR1 ENHRY, CDR2 SYGVKD. The CDR3 totals 17 residues.

V gene TRBV30 combines with J gene TRBJ1-6, with D tentatively TRBD1 (5 bases). CDR3 size: 14 residues. V was pared by 1 base and J by 6 bases, with 10 bases between. The germline V gene has CDR1 GTSNPN and CDR2 SVGIG (reference sequence). DNA of the CDR3: TGTGCCTGGAGTGAAAAGGGGACTAATTCACCCCTCCACTTT. The encoded protein is CAWSEKGTNSPLHF. Using reference TRBV30 and TRBJ1-6 for the parts outside the CDR3, the full variable domain is SQTIHQWPATLVQPVGSPLSLECTVEGTSNPNLYWYRQAAGRGLQLLFYSVGIGQISSEVPQNLSASRPQDRQFILSSKKLLLSDSGFYLCAWSEKGTNSPLHFGNGTRLTVT.

This clonotype was seen only once. The V gene is TRBV6-1, the J gene TRBJ1-2; 8 bases map to TRBD1. CDR3 size: 14 residues. Per the germline V gene, CDR1 is MNHNS and CDR2 is SASEGT. The J segment lost 4 bases and the V segment lost 0 bases, leaving 1 base of the junction unmatched. CDR3 coding DNA: TGTGCCAGCAGTGAAGCGGGACAGGTCTATGGCTACACCTTC. It translates to CASSEAGQVYGYTF.

The count of this clonotype is one. V and J are TRBV20-1 and TRBJ2-7; a weak D match, TRBD2 (6 bases). CDR3 length: 15 amino acids. V gave up 1 base and J gave up 2 bases, with 15 bases separating them. From germline, CDR1 is DFQATT and CDR2 SNEGSKA (reference sequence). The CDR3 loop reads CSARAAGGITYEQYF. The DNA of the CDR3 is TGCAGTGCTAGAGCTGCTGGCGGGATCACCTACGAGCAGTACTTC.

The chain joins TRBV18 to TRBJ1-2, with D unresolved. Per the germline V gene, CDR1 is KGHSH and CDR2 is LQKENI. Trimming took off 3 bases at V and 8 bases at J, with 10 bases between the two ends. This CDR3 has 12 residues. The CDR3 spells CASSPDHAGYTF. CDR3 nucleotide sequence: TGTGCCAGCTCACCTGACCACGCGGGCTACACCTTC.

This chain links TRBV11-1 with TRBJ2-1; 14 bases match TRBD2. Unmatched junction bases numbered 5, after V lost 1 base and J lost 9 bases. Germline values: CDR1 SGHAT, CDR2 FQDESV (reference sequence). The CDR3 runs to 16 residues. This chain's CDR3 is CASSLGGGTSGSEQFF. The CDR3 DNA reads as TGTGCCAGCAGCTTAGGGGGCGGGACTAGCGGGAGTGAGCAGTTCTTC.

This sequence joins TRBV29-1 and TRBJ2-3; 7 bases fit TRBD1. CDR3 length: 14 residues. J gave up 4 bases and V 6 bases, and 10 bases lay outside the gene matches. CDR1 and CDR2 from the germline V gene are SQVTM and ANQGSEA. Here the CDR3 reads CSVKTNRGPDTQYF. CDR3 DNA sequence: TGCAGCGTCAAGACTAACAGGGGACCAGATACGCAGTATTTT.

V is TRBV7-9 and J is TRBJ2-7; D gene ambiguous. From germline, CDR1 is SEHNR and CDR2 FQNEAQ (reference sequence). This CDR3 is built from 11 residues. Trimming took 5 bases from V and 5 from J, leaving 7 bases between them. The CDR3 protein is CASSPLHEQYF. As DNA, the CDR3 is TGTGCCAGCAGCCCCTTGCACGAGCAGTACTTC.

In DNA form, the CDR3 reads TGTGCCAGCAGCCCCTTGGGACTAGCGGGGGAAGATACGCAGTATTTT. This codes for CASSPLGLAGEDTQYF. The chain uses TRBV13 and TRBJ2-3; 14 nucleotides line up with TRBD2. The junction had 6 bases not matched to a gene; V was cut back by 5 bases and J by 5 bases. CDR3 length: 16 amino acids. Germline lookup yields CDR1 PRHDT and CDR2 FYEKMQ (reference sequence).

The chain combines TRBV3-1 with TRBJ2-3, with 15 bases fitting TRBD2. V lost 4 bases and J lost 6; bases outside the gene matches: 8. The CDR3 length is 17 residues. Germline V lookup: CDR1 LGHDT, CDR2 YNNKEL (reference sequence). The chain's CDR3 is CASSPYFGTSGGDTQYF. Here the CDR3 DNA reads TGTGCCAGCAGCCCGTACTTCGGGACTAGCGGGGGGGATACGCAGTATTTT.

This chain joins TRBV30 and TRBJ2-3, with TRBD2 matching over 9 bases. The CDR3 totals 14 residues. Germline V gene data show CDR1 as GTSNPN and CDR2 as SVGIG (reference sequence). V shed 5 bases and J 0 bases; nucleotides not matched to a gene: 3. CDR3 coding DNA: TGTGCCTGGCGACTAGCGGCTAGCACAGATACGCAGTATTTT. Residues: CAWRLAASTDTQYF.

This clonotype has a handful of counts. The chain uses TRBV20-1 and TRBJ2-3, with TRBD2 matching over 8 bases. Unmatched junction bases numbered 9, after V lost 3 bases and J lost 4 bases. Germline V CDR1 and CDR2: DFQATT, SNEGSKA (reference sequence). The CDR3 totals 15 residues. The CDR3 DNA reads TGCAGTGCTAGGGAGCTGCGGGGGGTTCCAGATACGCAGTATTTT. This translates into CSARELRGVPDTQYF.

This chain joins TRBV10-2 and TRBJ2-7; no clear D. CDR1 is WSHSY and CDR2 is SAAADI in the germline V gene. The CDR3 extends over 12 amino acids. Trimming shortened V by 6 bases and J by 2 bases, and 8 bases separated the two germline ends. CDR3 protein: CASRELAYEQYF. The CDR3 bases are TGCGCCAGCAGGGAGCTAGCCTACGAGCAGTACTTC.

This clonotype was observed a single time. The chain joins TRBV28 to TRBJ1-1; 11 bases are shared with TRBD1. CDR1 is MDHEN and CDR2 is SYDVKM in the germline V gene. The CDR3 is 16 residues long. After removal of 5 bases from V and 4 bases from J, the junction contained 9 bases not matched to a gene. The CDR3 sequence is CASSLTDRGLSTEAFF. CDR3 DNA: TGTGCCAGCAGTCTCACGGACAGGGGGCTTAGCACTGAAGCTTTCTTT.

The rearrangement uses TRBV25-1 and TRBJ1-1; TRBD1 is a possible D gene (5 bases). The V and J ends lost 7 bases and 5 bases respectively, with 14 bases between them. The CDR3 is 13 amino acids. The germline CDR1 and CDR2 sequences are MGHDK and SYGVNS. The chain's CDR3 is CASMGRGGTEAFF. In DNA form, the CDR3 reads TGTGCCAGCATGGGACGGGGAGGGACTGAAGCTTTCTTT.

This rearrangement joins TRBV12-3 or TRBV12-4 to TRBJ1-6; tentative D call: TRBD1 (6 bases). V lost 6 bases, J lost 4 bases, and 13 bases lay in between. This CDR3 has 15 amino acids. The DNA of the CDR3 is TGTGCCAGCAGGGAACAGGGCGTTTATAATTCACCCCTCCACTTT. This translates into CASREQGVYNSPLHF.

The table lists this clonotype with a few counts. The chain carries TRBV4-1 and TRBJ1-2; D gene ambiguous. The CDR3 sequence is 16 residues long. Trimming took off 0 bases at V and 4 bases at J, with 15 bases between the two ends. The germline V gene has CDR1 MGHRA and CDR2 YSYEKL. CDR3 sequence reads: CASSQDQSTGSYGYTF. CDR3 DNA sequence: TGCGCCAGCAGCCAAGACCAATCGACCGGTTCCTATGGCTACACCTTC.

The chain couples TRBV6-1 to TRBJ1-5, with a weak D call TRBD1 (5 bases). The CDR3 extends over 18 amino acids. Trimming stripped 6 bases from V and 2 bases from J, with 23 bases between. Germline V gene data show CDR1 as MNHNS and CDR2 as SASEGT. DNA of the CDR3: TGTGCCAGCAGGACCCACAATCCGGGACGGGGCGGCAATCAGCCCCAGCATTTT. Its protein is CASRTHNPGRGGNQPQHF.

This clonotype occurred once. The rearrangement links TRBV6-1 to TRBJ1-2, with TRBD1 matching 8 bases. V dropped 6 bases and J dropped 8; count of bases not matched to a gene: 8. The germline V gene has CDR1 MNHNS and CDR2 SASEGT. The CDR3 length is 13 residues. Here the CDR3 DNA reads TGTGCCAGCAGGGCACAGGGGGTATGGGGCTACACCTTC. Encoded protein: CASRAQGVWGYTF.

In this sample, this clonotype turned up a few times. The gene calls are TRBV5-1 and TRBJ2-1; 7 nucleotides agree with TRBD2. This CDR3 is 13 amino acids long. The ends lost 7 bases at V and 7 bases at J; junction bases unmatched: 8. CDR1 is SGHRS and CDR2 is YFSETQ in the germline V gene. CDR3 nucleotides: TGCGCCAGCCAAGCCGGGACTAATAATGAGCAGTTCTTC. Protein product: CASQAGTNNEQFF.

In DNA, the CDR3 is TGTGCCAGCGGGCGCTTGGCTAGCGGGTTATACAATGAGCAGTTCTTC. It translates to CASGRLASGLYNEQFF. The chain is built from TRBV6-1 and TRBJ2-1; TRBD2 agrees at 8 bases. The V segment lost 8 bases and the J segment 4 bases; nucleotides outside the gene matches: 13. This CDR3 contains 16 residues. Germline assignment: CDR1 MNHNS and CDR2 SASEGT.